This note documents a single T cell receptor beta chain sequence. The sample originates from a study of blood T cell repertoires in COVID-19. This table comes from immunoSEQ multiplex PCR, and its TCRdb copy is limited to in-frame clones, with some not included. The sample has about 100,000 clones, more than 65% seen once. Trimming at V came to 4 bases and at J to 7 bases, leaving 6 bases not matched to a gene. Germline loops: CDR1 KGHDR, CDR2 SFDVKD. The CDR3 runs 16 residues. V is TRBV24-1 and J is TRBJ2-1, with 13 positions matching TRBD2. This sequence was found in a man aged 65 to 85 with active or convalescent COVID-19. Sequenced sample: peripheral blood. For the CDR3, the DNA is TGTGCCACCAGTGACACTAGCGGGGGGGCCAGGAATGAGCAGTTCTTC. Protein product: CATSDTSGGARNEQFF.